Listed below are T cell receptor beta chains from one sample, sequenced in a study of T cells after yellow fever vaccination. One entry per CDR3 protein, called by TCRdb with MiXCR from the 5' RACE reads. Seen here are about 120,000 distinct CDR3 sequences, roughly 15% observed once, and the top ten hold roughly 43%. Sample: CD8+ T cells sorted from PBMCs, taken 5 days after the yellow fever booster vaccination. These receptors all come from a man younger than 35 who received the YFV17D yellow fever vaccine. Both conserved end residues are part of each CDR3. D genes are given only for firm matches. Some rows mark clone size as missing; the rest say once, few, many or name a class of expanded clone.

V gene: TRBV12-3/TRBV12-4
J gene: TRBJ1-3
D gene: TRBD1
clone size: few
CDR3 protein: CASTPQGRGYGNTIYF
CDR3 DNA: TGTGCCAGCACTCCCCAAGGCAGGGGGTATGGAAACACCATATATTTT

V gene: TRBV28
J gene: TRBJ1-1
D gene: -
clone size: -
CDR3 protein: CASTLQGTTEAFF
CDR3 DNA: TGTGCCAGCACCCTTCAGGGAACCACTGAAGCTTTCTTT

V gene: TRBV27
J gene: TRBJ1-1
D gene: -
clone size: -
CDR3 protein: CASSLWGTRLNTEAFF
CDR3 DNA: TGTGCCAGCAGTTTATGGGGGACACGTCTGAACACTGAAGCTTTCTTT

V gene: TRBV5-8
J gene: TRBJ2-5
D gene: TRBD1
clone size: few
CDR3 protein: CASSPGNRGQETQYF
CDR3 DNA: TGTGCCAGCAGCCCCGGGAACAGGGGTCAGGAGACCCAGTACTTC

V gene: TRBV29-1
J gene: TRBJ2-3
D gene: -
clone size: many
CDR3 protein: CSVGISGRTDTQYF
CDR3 DNA: TGCAGCGTTGGAATTAGCGGAAGGACAGATACGCAGTATTTT

V gene: TRBV5-4
J gene: TRBJ2-2
D gene: -
clone size: many
CDR3 protein: CASSLHTGELFF
CDR3 DNA: TGTGCCAGCAGCTTACACACCGGGGAGCTGTTTTTT

V gene: TRBV3-1
J gene: TRBJ2-3
D gene: -
clone size: -
CDR3 protein: CASSLGQDWSADTQYF
CDR3 DNA: TGTGCCAGCAGCCTTGGGCAGGACTGGTCCGCAGATACGCAGTATTTT

V gene: TRBV7-2
J gene: TRBJ2-1
D gene: -
clone size: few
CDR3 protein: CASSPGINEQFF
CDR3 DNA: TGTGCCAGCAGCCCCGGGATCAATGAGCAGTTCTTC

V gene: TRBV5-5
J gene: TRBJ2-3
D gene: TRBD2
clone size: -
CDR3 protein: CATSWTSSTDTQYF
CDR3 DNA: TGTGCCACCTCCTGGACTAGCAGCACAGATACGCAGTATTTT

V gene: TRBV7-8
J gene: TRBJ2-1
D gene: -
clone size: few
CDR3 protein: CASSFVNFRGNEQFF
CDR3 DNA: TGTGCCAGCAGCTTCGTTAACTTCAGGGGCAATGAGCAGTTCTTC

V gene: TRBV4-3
J gene: TRBJ1-5
D gene: -
clone size: -
CDR3 protein: CASSQDGEGNQPQHF
CDR3 DNA: TGCGCCAGCAGCCAAGACGGAGAAGGAAATCAGCCCCAGCATTTT

V gene: TRBV4-3
J gene: TRBJ2-3
D gene: -
clone size: many
CDR3 protein: CASSQDPGFTDTQYF
CDR3 DNA: TGCGCCAGCAGCCAAGATCCGGGGTTCACAGATACGCAGTATTTT

V gene: TRBV2
J gene: TRBJ2-3
D gene: TRBD2
clone size: few
CDR3 protein: CATTSGGEDTQYF
CDR3 DNA: TGTGCCACAACTAGCGGGGGAGAAGATACGCAGTATTTT

V gene: TRBV11-2
J gene: TRBJ1-1
D gene: -
clone size: few
CDR3 protein: CASSHHRGLEAFF
CDR3 DNA: TGTGCCAGCAGCCACCATAGGGGGTTAGAAGCTTTCTTT

V gene: TRBV12-3/TRBV12-4
J gene: TRBJ1-2
D gene: TRBD1
clone size: -
CDR3 protein: CASTSQGEGASGYGYTF
CDR3 DNA: TGTGCCAGCACCTCTCAGGGGGAGGGGGCCTCGGGGTATGGCTACACCTTC

V gene: TRBV3-1
J gene: TRBJ2-3
D gene: -
clone size: few
CDR3 protein: CASSQERRGTDTQYF
CDR3 DNA: TGTGCCAGCAGCCAAGAAAGAAGGGGGACAGATACGCAGTATTTT

V gene: TRBV7-8
J gene: TRBJ1-5
D gene: -
clone size: -
CDR3 protein: CASSLVRGPQHF
CDR3 DNA: TGTGCCAGCAGCTTAGTCAGGGGGCCCCAGCATTTT

V gene: TRBV7-8
J gene: TRBJ2-2
D gene: TRBD2
clone size: few
CDR3 protein: CASSRRGEPNTGELFF
CDR3 DNA: TGTGCCAGCAGCCGACGGGGGGAGCCGAACACCGGGGAGCTGTTTTTT

V gene: TRBV4-2
J gene: TRBJ2-4
D gene: -
clone size: few
CDR3 protein: CASSQVVLDSKNIQYF
CDR3 DNA: TGTGCCAGCAGCCAAGTGGTACTGGACAGCAAAAACATTCAGTACTTC

V gene: TRBV12-5
J gene: TRBJ1-2
D gene: -
clone size: -
CDR3 protein: CASGLGTTAYGYTF
CDR3 DNA: TGTGCTAGTGGTTTGGGAACGACAGCTTATGGCTACACCTTC

V gene: TRBV6-5
J gene: TRBJ1-5
D gene: -
clone size: -
CDR3 protein: CASRAGHWGQPQHF
CDR3 DNA: TGTGCCAGCAGGGCGGGACATTGGGGGCAGCCCCAGCATTTT

V gene: TRBV5-4
J gene: TRBJ2-5
D gene: TRBD2
clone size: -
CDR3 protein: CASSPRPLSGGAPETQYF
CDR3 DNA: TGTGCCAGCAGCCCGAGACCCCTTAGCGGGGGGGCCCCGGAGACCCAGTACTTC

V gene: TRBV27
J gene: TRBJ2-5
D gene: -
clone size: few
CDR3 protein: CASSLFGGLRKETQYF
CDR3 DNA: TGTGCCAGCAGTTTATTTGGCGGGCTGAGGAAAGAGACCCAGTACTTC

V gene: TRBV12-3/TRBV12-4
J gene: TRBJ2-5
D gene: TRBD1
clone size: -
CDR3 protein: CASSPKGGQGSETQYF
CDR3 DNA: TGTGCCAGCAGCCCTAAGGGGGGACAGGGATCAGAGACCCAGTACTTC

V gene: TRBV11-2
J gene: TRBJ2-2
D gene: -
clone size: -
CDR3 protein: CASSPGEGTGELFF
CDR3 DNA: TGTGCCAGCAGCCCGGGGGAAGGCACCGGGGAGCTGTTTTTT

V gene: TRBV4-1
J gene: TRBJ2-3
D gene: -
clone size: few
CDR3 protein: CASSQEAATDTQYF
CDR3 DNA: TGCGCCAGCAGCCAAGAGGCAGCAACAGATACGCAGTATTTT

V gene: TRBV7-9
J gene: TRBJ2-5
D gene: TRBD2
clone size: -
CDR3 protein: CASSLPTSGDLRETQYF
CDR3 DNA: TGTGCCAGCAGCTTACCGACTAGCGGGGACCTCCGAGAGACCCAGTACTTC

V gene: TRBV3-1
J gene: TRBJ2-5
D gene: TRBD2
clone size: once
CDR3 protein: CASSQDRERGAQETQYF
CDR3 DNA: TGTGCCAGCAGCCAAGATCGAGAGCGGGGGGCGCAAGAGACCCAGTACTTC

V gene: TRBV10-3
J gene: TRBJ2-5
D gene: TRBD2
clone size: few
CDR3 protein: CAISGLAGGYQETQYF
CDR3 DNA: TGTGCCATCAGTGGCTTAGCGGGGGGGTACCAAGAGACCCAGTACTTC

V gene: TRBV7-3
J gene: TRBJ2-1
D gene: TRBD1
clone size: many
CDR3 protein: CASSLSPRSGGKYNEQFF
CDR3 DNA: TGTGCCAGCAGCTTAAGTCCCAGGTCAGGGGGAAAGTACAATGAGCAGTTCTTC

V gene: TRBV27
J gene: TRBJ1-5
D gene: -
clone size: few
CDR3 protein: CASSLLGNRDTWPQHF
CDR3 DNA: TGTGCCAGCAGTTTATTAGGAAACAGGGATACTTGGCCCCAGCATTTT

V gene: TRBV29-1
J gene: TRBJ2-3
D gene: -
clone size: few
CDR3 protein: CSASGTTDTQYF
CDR3 DNA: TGCAGCGCATCAGGCACTACGGATACGCAGTATTTT

V gene: TRBV2
J gene: TRBJ2-7
D gene: -
clone size: -
CDR3 protein: CATESDSYEQYF
CDR3 DNA: TGTGCCACCGAGTCGGACAGCTACGAGCAGTACTTC